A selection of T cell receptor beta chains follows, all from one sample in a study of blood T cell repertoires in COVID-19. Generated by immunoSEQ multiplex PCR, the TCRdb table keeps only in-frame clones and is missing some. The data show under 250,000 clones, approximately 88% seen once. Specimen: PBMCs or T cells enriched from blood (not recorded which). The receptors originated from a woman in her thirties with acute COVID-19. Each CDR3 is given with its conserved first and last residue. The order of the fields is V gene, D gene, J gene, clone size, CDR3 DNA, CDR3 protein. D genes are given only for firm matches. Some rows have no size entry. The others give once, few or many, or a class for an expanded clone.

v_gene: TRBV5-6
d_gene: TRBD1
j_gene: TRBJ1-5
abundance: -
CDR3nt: TGTGCCAGCAGTTCGGGACAGGGCCCTCAGCCCCAGCATTTT
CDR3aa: CASSSGQGPQPQHF

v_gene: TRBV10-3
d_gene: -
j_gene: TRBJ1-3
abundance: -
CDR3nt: TGTGCCATCAGTGCTAACTCTGGAAACACCATATATTTT
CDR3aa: CAISANSGNTIYF

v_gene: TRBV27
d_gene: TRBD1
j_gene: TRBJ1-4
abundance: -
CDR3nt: TGTGCCAGCAGTTCCCTGGGACAGGGGTACGAAAAACTGTTTTTT
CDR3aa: CASSSLGQGYEKLFF

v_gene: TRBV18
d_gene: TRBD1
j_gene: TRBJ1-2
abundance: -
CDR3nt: TGTGCCAGCTCATCCCGGGACAGGAACGGTGGCTACACCTTC
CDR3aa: CASSSRDRNGGYTF

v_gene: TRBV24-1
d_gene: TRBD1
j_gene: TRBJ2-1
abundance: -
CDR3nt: TGTGCCACCAGTGAGACAGGGGACGAGCAGTTCTTC
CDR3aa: CATSETGDEQFF

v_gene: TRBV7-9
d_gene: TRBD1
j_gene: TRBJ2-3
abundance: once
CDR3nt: TGTGCCAGCAGCACTGACAGGGGGCGTCCAGATACGCAGTATTTT
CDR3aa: CASSTDRGRPDTQYF

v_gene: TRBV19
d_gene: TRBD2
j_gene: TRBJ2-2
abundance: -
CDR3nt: TGTGCCAGTAGTAACACAGGACTAGCGGGGGGGCCCGGGGAGCTGTTTTTT
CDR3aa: CASSNTGLAGGPGELFF

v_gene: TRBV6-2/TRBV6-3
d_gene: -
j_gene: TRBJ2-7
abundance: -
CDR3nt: TGTGCCAGCAGCGCAGGGTTTCCCTACTACGAGCAGTACTTC
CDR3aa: CASSAGFPYYEQYF

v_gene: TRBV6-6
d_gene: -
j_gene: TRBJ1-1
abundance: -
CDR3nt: TGTGCCAGCAGTTTGGCGGGTACTGAAGCTTTCTTT
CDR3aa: CASSLAGTEAFF

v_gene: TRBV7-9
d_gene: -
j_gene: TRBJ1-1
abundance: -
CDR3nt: TGTGCCAGCAGCTTAGGCGGAACGCGCATGAACACTGAAGCTTTCTTT
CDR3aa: CASSLGGTRMNTEAFF

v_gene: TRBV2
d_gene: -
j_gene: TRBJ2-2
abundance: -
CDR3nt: TGTGCCAGCAAGGCCCCTCGAGGGGGAAATACCGGGGAGCTGTTTTTT
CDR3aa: CASKAPRGGNTGELFF

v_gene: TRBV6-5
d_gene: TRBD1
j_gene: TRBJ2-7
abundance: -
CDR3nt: TGTGCCAGCAGTTACGGAGACAGGGGCTACGAGCAGTACTTC
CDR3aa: CASSYGDRGYEQYF

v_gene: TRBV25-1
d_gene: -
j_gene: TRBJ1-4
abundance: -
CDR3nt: TGTGCCAGCAGTGTCCAGGGCAGTGAAAAACTGTTTTTT
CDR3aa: CASSVQGSEKLFF

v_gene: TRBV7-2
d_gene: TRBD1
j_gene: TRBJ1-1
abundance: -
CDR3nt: TGTGCCAGCAGCTTAGCCAGCACCGGGACAGCGTTCCAGAACACTGAAGCTTTCTTT
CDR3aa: CASSLASTGTAFQNTEAFF

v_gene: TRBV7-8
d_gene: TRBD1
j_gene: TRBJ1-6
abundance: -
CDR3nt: TGTGCCAGCAGCTTAGGAGGGACAGGGTCGATACCCCTCCACTTT
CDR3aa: CASSLGGTGSIPLHF

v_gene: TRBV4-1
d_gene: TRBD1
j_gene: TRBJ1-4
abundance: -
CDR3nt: TGCGCCAGCAGCCAGGACAGGGGCGTAAAACTGTTTTTT
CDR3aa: CASSQDRGVKLFF

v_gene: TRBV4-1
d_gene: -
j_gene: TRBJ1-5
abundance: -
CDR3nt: TGCGCCAGCAGGGCCAGGGAACAGAGCAATCAGCCCCAGCATTTT
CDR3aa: CASRAREQSNQPQHF

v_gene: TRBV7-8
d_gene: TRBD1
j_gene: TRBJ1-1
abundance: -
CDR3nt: TGTGCCAGCAGCTTAAGAGGGGGCGCGGCCTCGGACACTGAAGCTTTCTTT
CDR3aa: CASSLRGGAASDTEAFF

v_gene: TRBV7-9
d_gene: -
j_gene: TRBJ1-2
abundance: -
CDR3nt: TGTGCCAGCAGCTTACCCCCCGGGGAGAGCTATGGCTACACCTTC
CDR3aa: CASSLPPGESYGYTF

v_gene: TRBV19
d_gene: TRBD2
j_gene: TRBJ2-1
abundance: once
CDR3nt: TGTGCCAGTAGAGGACTAGTCCCCGATGAGCAGTTCTTC
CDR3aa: CASRGLVPDEQFF

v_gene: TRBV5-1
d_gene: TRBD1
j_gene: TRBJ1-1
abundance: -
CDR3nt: TGCGCCAGCAGCCCGACAGGGGGCAAGAACACTGAAGCTTTCTTT
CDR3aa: CASSPTGGKNTEAFF

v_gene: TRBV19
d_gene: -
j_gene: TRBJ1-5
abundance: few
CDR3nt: TGTGCCAGTACCGTCAGCAGGGGTCTGAATCAGCCCCAGCATTTT
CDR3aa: CASTVSRGLNQPQHF

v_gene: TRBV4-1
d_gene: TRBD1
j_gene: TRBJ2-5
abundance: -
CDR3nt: TGCGCCAGCAGCCGAACCGGGACAGGGGAGGGGACCCAGTACTTC
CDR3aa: CASSRTGTGEGTQYF

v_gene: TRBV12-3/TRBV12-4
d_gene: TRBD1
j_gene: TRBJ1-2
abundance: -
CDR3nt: TGTGCCAGCAGACCCCGGGACAGGGTCGGCTACACCTTC
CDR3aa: CASRPRDRVGYTF

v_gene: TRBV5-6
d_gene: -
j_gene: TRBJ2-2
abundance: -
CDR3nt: TGTGCCAGCAGCGGAGACGCGGGGACCGGGGAGCTGTTTTTT
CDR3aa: CASSGDAGTGELFF

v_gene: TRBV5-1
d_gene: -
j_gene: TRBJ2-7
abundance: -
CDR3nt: TGCGCCAGCAGCTTGACAGAGTACTCCTACGAGCAGTACTTC
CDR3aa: CASSLTEYSYEQYF

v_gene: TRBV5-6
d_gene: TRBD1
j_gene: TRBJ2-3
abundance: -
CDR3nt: TGTGCCAGCAGCTTGTATTTGGGGACCCGGGACAGGGACACAGATACGCAGTATTTT
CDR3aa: CASSLYLGTRDRDTDTQYF

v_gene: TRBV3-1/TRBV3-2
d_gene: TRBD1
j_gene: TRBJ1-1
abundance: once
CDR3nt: TGTGCCAGCAGCCAAGCCCCGACAGGGACTGAAGCTTTCTTT
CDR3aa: CASSQAPTGTEAFF